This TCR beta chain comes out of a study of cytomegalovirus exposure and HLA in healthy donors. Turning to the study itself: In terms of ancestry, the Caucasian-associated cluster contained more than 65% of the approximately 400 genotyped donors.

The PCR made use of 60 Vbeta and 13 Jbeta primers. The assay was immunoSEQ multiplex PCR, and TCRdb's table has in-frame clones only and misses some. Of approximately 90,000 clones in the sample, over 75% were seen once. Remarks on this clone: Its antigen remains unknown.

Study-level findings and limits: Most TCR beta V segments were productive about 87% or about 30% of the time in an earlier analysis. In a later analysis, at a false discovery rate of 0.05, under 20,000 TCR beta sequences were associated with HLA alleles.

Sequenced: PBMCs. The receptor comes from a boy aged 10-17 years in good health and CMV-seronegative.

The CDR3 reads CASSWERSTDTQYF. CDR3 bases: TGTGCCAGCAGCTGGGAGCGGAGCACAGATACGCAGTATTTT. The chain combines TRBV27 with TRBJ2-3; possibly TRBD2 for D (5 bases). The V gene's germline CDR1 is MNHEY and CDR2 SMNVEV (reference sequence). The CDR3 loop spans 14 amino acids. Trimming removed 6 bases from V and 0 bases from J, with 10 bases in between.